The entry that follows covers one T cell receptor (beta chain) sequence. This CDR3 is 13 amino acids long. V lost 7 bases to trimming and J lost 5 bases; unmatched junction nucleotides: 5. The germline V gene encodes CDR1 MDHEN and CDR2 SYDVKM. The table came from immunoSEQ multiplex PCR; TCRdb's copy has only in-frame clones and leaves some out. The table lists some 87,000 clones, 85% to 95% of them singletons. The sample originates from a study of technical replicates of blood from several donors. The sequence derives from a human donor in good health. This chain links TRBV28 with TRBJ1-1; 9 bases line up with TRBD1. The source material was T cells isolated from PBMCs. The DNA for the CDR3 is TGTGCCAGCACCCGACAGGGGGGTACTGAAGCTTTCTTT. Encoded protein: CASTRQGGTEAFF.